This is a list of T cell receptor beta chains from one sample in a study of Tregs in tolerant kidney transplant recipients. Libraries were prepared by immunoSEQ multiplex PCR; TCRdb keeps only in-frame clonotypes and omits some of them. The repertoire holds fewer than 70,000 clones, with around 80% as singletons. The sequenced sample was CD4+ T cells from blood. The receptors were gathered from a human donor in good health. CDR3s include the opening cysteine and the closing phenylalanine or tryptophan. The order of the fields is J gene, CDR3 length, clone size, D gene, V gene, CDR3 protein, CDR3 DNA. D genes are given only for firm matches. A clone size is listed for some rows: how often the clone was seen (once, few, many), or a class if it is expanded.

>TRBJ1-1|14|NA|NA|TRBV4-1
CASSQVDTTSQAFF
TGCGCCAGCAGCCAAGTGGATACCACCTCCCAAGCTTTCTTT
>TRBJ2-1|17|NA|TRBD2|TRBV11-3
CASSLDRGLAGAGEQFF
TGTGCCAGCAGCTTAGATCGGGGACTAGCGGGAGCTGGTGAGCAGTTCTTC
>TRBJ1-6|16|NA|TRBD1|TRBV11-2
CASSLLSGTGVSPLHF
TGTGCCAGCAGCTTACTATCCGGGACAGGGGTTTCACCCCTCCACTTT
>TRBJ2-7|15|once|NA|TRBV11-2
CASSTPRDSTYEQYF
TGTGCCAGCAGCACCCCCCGGGACTCAACTTACGAGCAGTACTTC
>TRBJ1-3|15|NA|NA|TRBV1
CTSSLGGRSGNTIYF
TGCACCAGCAGCCTTGGGGGGCGATCGGGAAACACCATATATTTT
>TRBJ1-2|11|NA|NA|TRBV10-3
CAIATGSGYTF
TGTGCCATTGCAACAGGGTCTGGCTACACCTTC
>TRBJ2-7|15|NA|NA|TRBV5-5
CASSLVGESSYEQYF
TGTGCCAGCAGCTTGGTGGGGGAAAGCTCCTACGAGCAGTACTTC
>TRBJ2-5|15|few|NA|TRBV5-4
CASSLTLFRGETQYF
TGTGCCAGCAGCTTAACCCTTTTTAGAGGGGAGACCCAGTACTTC
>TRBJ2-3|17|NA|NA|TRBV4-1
CASSQFVGGRGTDTQYF
TGCGCCAGCAGCCAATTCGTCGGGGGGCGGGGCACAGATACGCAGTATTTT
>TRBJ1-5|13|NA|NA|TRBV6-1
CASSEVRDQPQHF
TGTGCCAGCAGTGAAGTCAGGGATCAGCCCCAGCATTTT
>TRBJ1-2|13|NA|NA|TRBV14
CASSQEYLVGYTF
TGTGCCAGCAGCCAAGAATACCTCGTTGGCTACACCTTC
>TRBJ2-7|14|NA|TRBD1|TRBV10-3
CAISVRDRDDEQYF
TGTGCCATCAGTGTTCGGGACAGGGACGACGAGCAGTACTTC
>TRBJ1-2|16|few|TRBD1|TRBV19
CASSPNRGQGWDGYTF
TGTGCCAGTAGTCCGAACCGGGGACAGGGATGGGATGGCTACACCTTC
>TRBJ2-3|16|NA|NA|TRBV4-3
CASSQVLGERTDTQYF
TGCGCCAGCAGCCAAGTCCTTGGGGAACGGACAGATACGCAGTATTTT
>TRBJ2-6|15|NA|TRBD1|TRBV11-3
CASSRDRAGANVLTF
TGTGCCAGCAGCCGGGACAGGGCTGGGGCCAACGTCCTGACTTTC
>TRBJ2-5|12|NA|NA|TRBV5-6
CASSLGFDTQYF
TGTGCCAGCAGCTTGGGGTTTGATACCCAGTACTTC
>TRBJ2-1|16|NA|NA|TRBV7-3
CASSLGFRQTNNEQFF
TGTGCCAGCAGCTTAGGTTTCCGTCAGACTAACAATGAGCAGTTCTTC
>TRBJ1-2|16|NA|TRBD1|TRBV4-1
CASSPQSDRGKYGYTF
TGCGCCAGCAGCCCACAGAGCGACAGGGGAAAGTATGGCTACACCTTC
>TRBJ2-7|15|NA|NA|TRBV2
CASSEAAGFSYEQYF
TGTGCCAGCAGTGAAGCGGCGGGGTTCTCCTACGAGCAGTACTTC
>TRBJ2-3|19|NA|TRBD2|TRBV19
CASSPTSGGRLGDTDTQYF
TGTGCCAGTAGCCCGACTAGCGGGGGACGCCTAGGGGACACAGATACGCAGTATTTT
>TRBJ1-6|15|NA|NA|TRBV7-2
CASSLLPGTNSPLHF
TGTGCCAGCAGCTTACTGCCAGGAACAAATTCACCCCTCCACTTT
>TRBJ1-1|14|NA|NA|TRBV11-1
CASSLLANVGEAFF
TGTGCCAGCAGCCTCCTCGCTAACGTCGGGGAAGCTTTCTTT
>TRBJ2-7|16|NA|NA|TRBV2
CASSDRLLLRAYEQYF
TGTGCCAGCAGTGACAGGCTCCTATTAAGAGCATACGAGCAGTACTTC
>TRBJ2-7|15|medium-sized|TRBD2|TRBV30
CAWSVPGGTLGEQYF
TGTGCCTGGAGTGTGCCGGGAGGGACCTTAGGGGAGCAGTACTTC
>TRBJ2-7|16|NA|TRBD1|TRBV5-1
CASSLAGTGSPGEQYF
TGCGCCAGCAGCTTGGCGGGGACAGGGTCTCCCGGCGAGCAGTACTTC
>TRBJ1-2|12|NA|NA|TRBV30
CAWSVLRGGYTF
TGTGCCTGGAGTGTACTGAGGGGAGGCTACACCTTC
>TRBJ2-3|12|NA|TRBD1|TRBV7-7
CASSSDRGEQYF
TGTGCCAGCAGCTCAGACAGGGGAGAGCAGTATTTT
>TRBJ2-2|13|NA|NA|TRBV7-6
CASSPYGGGELFF
TGTGCCAGCAGTCCGTATGGGGGCGGGGAGCTGTTTTTT
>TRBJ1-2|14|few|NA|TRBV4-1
CASSQDETEGGYTF
TGCGCCAGCAGCCAAGATGAAACCGAGGGAGGCTACACCTTC
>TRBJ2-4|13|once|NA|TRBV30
CAWSGTGRDIQYF
TGTGCCTGGAGTGGGACAGGGAGGGACATTCAGTACTTC
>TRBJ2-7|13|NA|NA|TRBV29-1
CSVAPGLRYEQYF
TGCAGCGTTGCCCCGGGACTTCGCTACGAGCAGTACTTC
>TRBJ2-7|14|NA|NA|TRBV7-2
CASSSFWGSYEQYF
TGTGCCAGCAGCTCGTTCTGGGGATCCTACGAGCAGTACTTC
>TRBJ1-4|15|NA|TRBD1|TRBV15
CATSRGGQLNEKLFF
TGTGCCACCAGCAGAGGGGGACAGCTTAATGAAAAACTGTTTTTT
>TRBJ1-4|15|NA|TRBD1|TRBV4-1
CASSQTGQGIEKLFF
TGCGCCAGCAGCCAAACGGGACAGGGCATTGAAAAACTGTTTTTT
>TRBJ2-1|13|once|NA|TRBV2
CASSEAEWNEQFF
TGTGCCAGCAGTGAAGCGGAATGGAATGAGCAGTTCTTC
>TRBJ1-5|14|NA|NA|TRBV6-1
CASSEGTKGQPQHF
TGTGCCAGCAGTGAAGGGACGAAGGGCCAGCCCCAGCATTTT
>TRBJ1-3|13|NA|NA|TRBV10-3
CASSTGSGNTIYF
TGTGCCTCTTCGACCGGCTCTGGAAACACCATATATTTT
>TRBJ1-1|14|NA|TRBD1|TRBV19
CASRPEDRVAEAFF
TGTGCCAGTAGACCCGAAGACAGGGTGGCTGAAGCTTTCTTT
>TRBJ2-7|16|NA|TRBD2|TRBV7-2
CASSLGSSGGYYEQYF
TGTGCCAGCAGCTTAGGGAGTAGCGGGGGGTACTACGAGCAGTACTTC
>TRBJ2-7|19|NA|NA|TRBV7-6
CASSPYPPTKAGPPYEQYF
TGTGCCAGCAGCCCTTACCCCCCTACAAAGGCAGGTCCTCCCTACGAGCAGTACTTC
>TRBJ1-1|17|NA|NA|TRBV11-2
CASSLGRGRGRNTEAFF
TGTGCCAGCAGCTTAGGCCGGGGCAGAGGAAGGAACACTGAAGCTTTCTTT
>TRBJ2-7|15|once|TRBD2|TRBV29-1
CSVRTGTSGSNEQYF
TGCAGCGTACGTACCGGGACTAGCGGGAGCAACGAGCAGTACTTC
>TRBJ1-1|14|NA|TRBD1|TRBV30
CAWGVTGLNTEAFF
TGTGCCTGGGGGGTGACAGGGTTAAACACTGAAGCTTTCTTT
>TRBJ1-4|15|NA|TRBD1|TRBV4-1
CASSQRSRDRGPGVF
TGCGCCAGCAGCCAAAGGTCCCGGGACAGGGGTCCAGGGGTTTTT
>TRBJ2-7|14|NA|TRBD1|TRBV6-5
CASSYFQGAYEQYF
TGTGCCAGCAGTTACTTCCAGGGGGCCTACGAGCAGTACTTC
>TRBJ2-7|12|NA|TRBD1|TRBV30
CAWNRGQYEQYF
TGTGCCTGGAACAGGGGGCAATACGAGCAGTACTTC
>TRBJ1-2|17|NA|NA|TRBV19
CASSILRTVTANYGYTF
TGTGCCAGTAGTATATTACGTACTGTGACGGCTAACTATGGCTACACCTTC
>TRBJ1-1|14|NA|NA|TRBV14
CASSHRVMNTEAFF
TGTGCCAGCAGCCACCGCGTAATGAACACTGAAGCTTTCTTT